This T cell receptor beta chain is drawn from a study of Graves' ophthalmopathy and Graves' hyperthyroidism. Study outcomes and limitations: Thyroid clonotypes that were expanded above 0.001 frequency mostly also appeared in blood.

Moderately to severely active ophthalmopathy under 3 months, CAS at least 3, NOSPECS at least 4. This clonotype was recorded a few times. Its antigen remains unknown. Germline-derived CDR1 and CDR2 are SGHTA and FQGNSA. This CDR3 region has 16 residues. The V end was cut by 8 bases, the J end by 0 bases, with 14 bases between. Amplified TCR beta CDR3 regions were obtained using RNA transcripts as template. The workflow started with a first-round RT-PCR run with HTBI primers and then moved on to a second-round multiplex PCR. TCRdb ran MiXCR on the multiplex PCR reads and lists one entry per CDR3 protein. The table shows almost 750,000 distinct CDR3 sequences, with 35% to 50% occurring only once.

The V call is TRBV7-2, the J call TRBJ2-6; D uncertain. This receptor was identified in an adult man with Graves' ophthalmopathy. The sample comprised peripheral blood. The CDR3 bases are TGTGCCAGCTCACCCCCAGTACTCTCTGGGGCCAACGTCCTGACTTTC. Its protein product is CASSPPVLSGANVLTF. The whole variable domain, remainder taken from reference TRBV7-2 and TRBJ2-6, is GAGVSQSPSNKVTEKGKDVELRCDPISGHTALYWYRQSLGQGLEFLIYFQGNSAPDKSGLPSDRFSAERTGGSVSTLTIQRTQQEDSAVYLCASSPPVLSGANVLTFGAGSRLTVL.